This passage covers 15 T cell receptor beta chains from one sample sequenced in a study of T cells in localized non-small cell lung cancer. Sequenced by immunoSEQ multiplex PCR; TCRdb stores in-frame clones only, minus some. The repertoire consists of 35,000 to 45,000 clones, with 81% occurring once and the leading ten covering approximately 7.4%. Sequenced here: peripheral blood mononuclear cells, sampled before any cancer treatment. All receptors derive from a male donor older than 55 with stage II lung adenocarcinoma.

The gene calls are TRBV30 and TRBJ1-2, with 9 bases fitting TRBD1. V lost 2 bases, J lost 8 bases, and 3 bases stayed unmatched. The CDR3 totals 12 residues. The germline CDR1 and CDR2 sequences are GTSNPN and SVGIG (reference sequence). CDR3 nucleotides: TGTGCCTGGAGTACGACAGGGGGAGGCTACACCTTC. Its translation is CAWSTTGGGYTF.

The CDR3 here is CASTPTGTSKNEQFF. CDR3 DNA sequence: TGTGCCAGCACTCCAACCGGGACTAGCAAGAATGAGCAGTTCTTC. The chain is built from TRBV28 and TRBJ2-1, with TRBD2 matching 9 bases. V shed 7 bases, J shed 7 bases, and the junction held 11 bases outside the gene matches. CDR3 length equals 15 residues. The germline gives CDR1 MDHEN, CDR2 SYDVKM.

The CDR3 is CASSTGNTEAFF. CDR3 nucleotides: TGTGCCAGCAGCACAGGGAACACTGAAGCTTTCTTT. This chain links TRBV21-1 with TRBJ1-1; TRBD1 reflects the table's D call only, with no check against the DNA. TRBV21-1 is flagged as a pseudogene. The CDR3 extends over 12 amino acids.

This clone was seen more than once but under ten times. CDR3 residues: CAVRGNTEAFF. The CDR3 bases are TGTGCCGTCAGGGGTAACACTGAAGCTTTCTTT. V gene TRBV7-9 combines with J gene TRBJ1-1; maybe TRBD1 (6 bases). The CDR3 is made up of 11 amino acids. CDR1 is SEHNR and CDR2 is FQNEAQ in the germline V gene (reference sequence). V was trimmed by 11 bases and J by 2 bases, leaving 9 bases between them.

The V gene is TRBV6-5, the J gene TRBJ1-5, with D unclear. The CDR3 extends over 15 amino acids. The germline gives CDR1 MNHEY, CDR2 SVGAGI. V lost 0 bases and J 0 bases, leaving 6 bases between the germline ends. The CDR3 loop is CASSYSKDSNQPQHF. CDR3 bases: TGTGCCAGCAGTTACTCTAAGGATAGCAATCAGCCCCAGCATTTT.

This chain joins TRBV28 and TRBJ1-1, with a tentative D call TRBD1 (6 bases). The V gene's germline CDR1 is MDHEN and CDR2 SYDVKM. The CDR3 has 14 amino acids. Trimming removed 4 bases at V and 6 bases at J, with 15 bases between. The DNA of the CDR3 is TGTGCCAGCAGTTCAACAGGGCCGAGCGCTGAAGCTTTCTTT. This encodes CASSSTGPSAEAFF.

This clone was picked up a small number of times. CDR3 coding DNA: TGTGCCAGCAGTTTAGGAGGGGGCTCCTACGAGCAGTACTTC. Translation gives CASSLGGGSYEQYF. This rearrangement joins TRBV28 to TRBJ2-7; either TRBD1 or TRBD2 may fit D (6 bases each). This CDR3 comprises 14 residues. V dropped 2 bases and J dropped 0 bases, with 8 bases sitting between them. Germline CDR1 is MDHEN and CDR2 is SYDVKM.

The chain couples TRBV29-1 to TRBJ1-1, with 10 bases lining up with TRBD1. Germline V gene data show CDR1 as SQVTM and CDR2 as ANQGSEA. This CDR3 comprises 13 residues. After removal of 5 bases from V and 6 bases from J, the junction contained 6 bases not matched to a gene. Here the CDR3 reads CSVRRQGASEAFF. As DNA, the CDR3 is TGCAGCGTTAGGAGACAGGGGGCTTCTGAAGCTTTCTTT.

This chain uses TRBV5-1 with TRBJ2-1; D is perhaps TRBD1 or TRBD2 (5 bases each). Germline assignment: CDR1 SGHRS and CDR2 YFSETQ. Trimming removed 6 bases at V and 0 bases at J, with 13 bases between. The CDR3 consists of 15 residues. The CDR3: CASTPGTSSYNEQFF. The DNA of the CDR3 is TGCGCCAGCACACCCGGGACGAGCTCCTACAATGAGCAGTTCTTC. Full variable domain (missing parts from reference TRBV5-1 and TRBJ2-1): KAGVTQTPRYLIKTRGQQVTLSCSPISGHRSVSWYQQTPGQGLQFLFEYFSETQRNKGNFPGRFSGRQFSNSRSEMNVSTLELGDSALYLCASTPGTSSYNEQFFGPGTRLTVL.

The genes are TRBV5-4 and TRBJ1-1; TRBD1 matches at 10 bases. Germline trimming cut 0 bases from V and 10 bases from J; bases unmatched to any gene: 9. Germline values: CDR1 SGHNT, CDR2 YYREEE (reference sequence). The CDR3 totals 15 residues. The CDR3 nucleotides read TGTGCCAGCAGCTTGGTGACAGGGGGCGGTTTAGGAGCTTTCTTT. This encodes CASSLVTGGGLGAFF. Together with reference TRBV5-4 and TRBJ1-1, the CDR3 gives the full variable domain: ETGVTQSPTHLIKTRGQQVTLRCSSQSGHNTVSWYQQALGQGPQFIFQYYREEENGRGNFPPRFSGLQFPNYSSELNVNALELDDSALYLCASSLVTGGGLGAFFGQGTRLTVV.

The V gene is TRBV7-6, the J gene TRBJ2-3; D is possibly TRBD2 (6 bases). From germline, CDR1 is SGHVS and CDR2 FNYEAQ. The CDR3 sequence is 16 residues long. V lost 1 base and J 4 bases, leaving 15 bases between the germline ends. The CDR3 DNA follows: TGTGCCAGCAGCTTAGGTCTACCGGGAGCAGCAGATACGCAGTATTTT. It codes for CASSLGLPGAADTQYF.

The rearrangement joins TRBV28 to TRBJ2-1; 7 bases fit TRBD2. This CDR3 spans 17 amino acids. Unmatched junction bases numbered 18, after V lost 10 bases and J lost 3 bases. Germline V gene sequence: CDR1 MDHEN, CDR2 SYDVKM. Here the CDR3 DNA reads TGTGCCACCTCTCCGGGCGGGAGCGACGGGGTCTACAATGAGCAGTTCTTC. Translation gives CATSPGGSDGVYNEQFF.

As DNA, the CDR3 is TGTGCCAGTAGTCCTTCCGGGACTAGCGGCACAGATACGCAGTATTTT. It specifies CASSPSGTSGTDTQYF. The chain carries TRBV19 and TRBJ2-3; 10 positions agree with TRBD2. Germline CDR1 is LNHDA and CDR2 is SQIVND (reference sequence). The CDR3 consists of 16 residues. Trimming took 5 bases from V and 1 from J; bases not matched to a gene: 6.

The CDR3, as DNA: TGTGCCAGCTCACCAGTAGGGGGCGAAGAGACCCAGTACTTC. Its protein product is CASSPVGGEETQYF. This chain links TRBV18 with TRBJ2-5; 7 nucleotides line up with TRBD1. J gave up 3 bases and V 2 bases, and 3 bases lay outside the gene matches. CDR3 length equals 14 residues. Looked up from germline, CDR1 is KGHSH and CDR2 is LQKENI.

Only one count was recorded for this clone. The chain is built from TRBV5-1 and TRBJ2-1; 11 bases match TRBD2. CDR1 SGHRS and CDR2 YFSETQ come from the germline V gene. Unmatched junction bases numbered 8, after V lost 0 bases and J lost 9 bases. This CDR3 region has 16 residues. The CDR3 loop is CASSLDSSGRASEQFF. The CDR3 coding sequence is TGCGCCAGCAGCTTGGATAGTAGCGGGAGGGCCTCTGAGCAGTTCTTC.